This TCR beta chain is from a study of blood T cell repertoires in COVID-19. The wider study: From T cells, B-cell-depleted T cells, or PBMCs came the material, which was cDNA or gDNA.

This clone showed up just once. Other nucleotide sequences from this sample produce the same CDR3. Sequencing used immunoSEQ multiplex PCR; TCRdb keeps in-frame clones, though not all of them. The profile shows about 180,000 clones, about 81% of them singletons. The sequenced sample was peripheral blood. The clonotype originates from a woman aged 80 or over with COVID-19, enrolled during active disease.

The CDR3 here is CASSLGGDSGNTIYF. CDR3 bases: TGTGCCAGCAGCTTAGGCGGGGACTCTGGAAACACCATATATTTT. The rearrangement uses TRBV7-9 and TRBJ1-3, with no clear D. V was trimmed by 1 base and J by 0 bases, leaving 7 bases between them. This CDR3 has 15 residues. Germline V CDR1 and CDR2: SEHNR, FQNEAQ (reference sequence).